This T cell receptor beta chain comes out of a study of cytomegalovirus exposure and HLA in healthy donors. The study, taken as a whole, reports: Confirmation was obtained in vitro that a few CMV-associated chains are specific for CMV antigens. Earlier analysis looked at TCR beta V segments, and most were productive about 87% or about 30% of the time. There were some public TCRs occurring in many donors, but most TCR sequences were rare. Per a later analysis, about 17,000 TCR beta sequences showed association with HLA alleles at 0.05 false discovery rate.

This PCR relied on a set of 60 Vbeta primers and 13 Jbeta primers. Assay used: immunoSEQ multiplex PCR; TCRdb lists only in-frame clones, some missing. The sample contains approximately 180,000 clones, 70% to 90% of which appear only once. V dropped 2 bases and J dropped 4 bases, with 8 bases sitting between them. The germline gives CDR1 LNHNV, CDR2 YYDKDF (reference sequence). The CDR3 totals 13 residues. A single count supports this clone. Its antigen is still unknown. The chain joins TRBV15 to TRBJ2-5; D is uncertain. Sequencing input: PBMCs. This clonotype was obtained from a woman aged 18-29 years in good health and CMV-seronegative. The CDR3 protein is CATSRSPGETQYF. The CDR3, as DNA: TGTGCCACCAGCAGAAGTCCCGGAGAGACCCAGTACTTC.